The 28 T cell receptor beta chains below all came from one sample that was sequenced in a study of CD8 T cells in Susac syndrome. Roughly 0.5 to 1 ug RNA was reverse transcribed with random hexamers. One entry per CDR3 protein, called by TCRdb with MiXCR from the immunoSEQ multiplex PCR reads. The sample has fewer than 200,000 distinct CDR3 sequences; about 95% are singletons. Sample: CD8+ T cells from PBMCs. These receptors originate from a human donor with multiple sclerosis.

A single count supports this clonotype. This chain uses TRBV28 with TRBJ2-7; 9 bases are shared with TRBD1. With 2 bases clipped from V and 5 bases from J, the junction kept 4 bases outside the gene matches. CDR1 and CDR2 (germline): MDHEN, SYDVKM. This CDR3 contains 14 residues. The chain's CDR3 is CASSLGDRADEQYF. The CDR3 DNA follows: TGTGCCAGCAGTTTAGGGGACAGGGCGGACGAGCAGTACTTC.

This clonotype appeared once. V gene TRBV12-3 or TRBV12-4 combines with J gene TRBJ2-5; 9 bases are a match to TRBD2. J lost 5 bases, V lost 2 bases, and 6 bases had no gene match. This CDR3 spans 15 amino acids. The CDR3 loop reads CASSLTPSGVETQYF. CDR3 nucleotides: TGTGCCAGCAGTTTAACCCCTAGCGGGGTTGAGACCCAGTACTTC.

V gene TRBV13 combines with J gene TRBJ2-7; the match to TRBD1 covers 8 bases. The CDR3 consists of 15 residues. Germline assignment: CDR1 PRHDT and CDR2 FYEKMQ (reference sequence). Trimming took 4 bases from V and 0 from J; bases not matched to a gene: 5. The CDR3 protein is CASSSGGQGSYEQYF. The CDR3 DNA is TGTGCCAGCAGCTCAGGAGGACAGGGCTCCTACGAGCAGTACTTC.

The rearrangement links TRBV9 to TRBJ2-1, with 7 bases that match TRBD2. The CDR3 length is 17 residues. Trimming at V came to 3 bases and at J to 2 bases, leaving 11 bases not matched to a gene. Germline lookup yields CDR1 SGDLS and CDR2 YYNGEE. The CDR3 loop is CASSAGGERGPYNEQFF. For the CDR3, the DNA is TGTGCCAGCAGCGCGGGGGGAGAGCGGGGACCCTACAATGAGCAGTTCTTC.

The chain recombines TRBV29-1 with TRBJ2-1; the D gene is possibly TRBD1 (6 bases). V was cut by 2 bases and J by 3 bases, with 11 bases left in between. This CDR3 spans 14 amino acids. CDR1 is SQVTM and CDR2 is ANQGSEA in the germline V gene. The CDR3 coding sequence is TGCAGCGTTGAAAAGGAACAGGGCTACAATGAGCAGTTCTTC. It encodes CSVEKEQGYNEQFF.

This chain joins TRBV27 and TRBJ2-7; D possibly corresponds to TRBD2 (6 bases). V lost 5 bases to trimming and J lost 2 bases, with 16 bases between them. CDR1 is MNHEY and CDR2 is SMNVEV in the germline V gene (reference sequence). The CDR3 extends over 15 amino acids. In DNA form, the CDR3 reads TGTGCCAGCAGTCCAACCGGGACTGGACCCTACGAGCAGTACTTC. This gives the protein CASSPTGTGPYEQYF.

The J gene is TRBJ1-2, the V gene TRBV30, with unresolved D. This CDR3 comprises 15 residues. Germline V gene sequence: CDR1 GTSNPN, CDR2 SVGIG (reference sequence). V shed 1 base and J shed 7 bases, with 19 bases lying between them. The CDR3 region has the DNA TGTGCCTGGAGTGAGTACGTCGAGGGAATTGGTGGCTACACCTTC. Translated: CAWSEYVEGIGGYTF.

The chain links TRBV5-1 to TRBJ2-1, with 9 bases lining up with TRBD2. V was clipped by 8 bases and J by 5 bases; unmatched bases: 8. This CDR3 region has 14 residues. Germline V gives CDR1 SGHRS, CDR2 YFSETQ. CDR3 protein: CASTGGRADNEQFF. CDR3 nucleotide sequence: TGCGCCAGTACGGGCGGGAGGGCCGACAATGAGCAGTTCTTC.

The J gene is TRBJ1-1, the V gene TRBV13, with D hard to call. Germline V gives CDR1 PRHDT, CDR2 FYEKMQ (reference sequence). V gave up 3 bases and J gave up 2 bases, with 7 bases separating them. The CDR3 covers 13 residues. CDR3 sequence reads: CASSFVVNTEAFF. CDR3 coding DNA: TGTGCCAGCAGCTTCGTCGTAAACACTGAAGCTTTCTTT.

This clonotype was counted once. This chain joins TRBV2 and TRBJ2-3; D perhaps matches TRBD1 (6 bases). Looked up from germline, CDR1 is SNHLY and CDR2 is FYNNEI. The germline V and J ends were trimmed by 0 bases and 14 bases, with 15 bases remaining between them. The CDR3 is 13 residues long. CDR3 region: CASSEAVQWGPYF. CDR3 in DNA: TGTGCCAGCAGTGAAGCAGTCCAGTGGGGGCCGTATTTT.

V usage is TRBV7-9 and J usage is TRBJ2-1; D perhaps matches TRBD2 (5 bases). CDR3 length: 16 amino acids. Deletions cut 1 base from V and 4 bases from J, with 14 bases between. CDR1 is SEHNR, CDR2 FQNEAQ, per germline (reference sequence). The CDR3 nucleotides are TGTGCCAGCAGCTTAGACGAGGGATTGGAATACAATGAGCAGTTCTTC. Its protein product is CASSLDEGLEYNEQFF. The full variable domain, in which reference TRBV7-9 and TRBJ2-1 provide the parts outside the CDR3, is DTGVSQNPRHKITKRGQNVTFRCDPISEHNRLYWYRQTLGQGPEFLTYFQNEAQLEKSRLLSDRFSAERPKGSFSTLEIQRTEQGDSAMYLCASSLDEGLEYNEQFFGPGTRLTVL.

This clonotype is a singleton in its sample. The genes are TRBV23-1 and TRBJ1-4; the D is unclear. TRBV23-1 has ORF status, its function being uncertain. This CDR3 is 20 amino acids long. V was trimmed by 1 base and J by 0 bases, leaving 21 bases between them. The CDR3 sequence is CASSQWAPAGPETTNEKLFF. CDR3 sequence (DNA): TGCGCCAGCAGTCAATGGGCCCCAGCGGGTCCCGAGACAACTAATGAAAAACTGTTTTTT.

Points on this clonotype: A junction boundary mismatches the germline segment, possibly from a read error. The chain is built from TRBV27 and TRBJ1-5, with TRBD1 identical over 9 bases. Looked up from germline, CDR1 is MNHEY and CDR2 is SMNVEV (reference sequence). The CDR3 runs to 15 residues. Here the CDR3 reads CASSRDRVGNQPQLF. The CDR3 DNA follows: TGTGCCAGCAGCCGGGACAGGGTAGGCAATCAGCCCCAGCTTTTT.

The chain combines TRBV27 with TRBJ1-2; tentative D call: TRBD1 (5 bases). V was trimmed by 6 bases and J by 7 bases, leaving 15 bases between them. CDR3 length: 13 residues. Per the germline V gene, CDR1 is MNHEY and CDR2 is SMNVEV (reference sequence). The CDR3 sequence is CASSPGRASGYTF. The CDR3 nucleotides read TGTGCCAGCAGCCCCGGCAGGGCGTCTGGCTACACCTTC.

The chain uses TRBV20-1 and TRBJ2-5, with D maybe TRBD1 (5 bases). V lost 0 bases, J lost 0 bases, and 14 bases lay in between. Germline V gene lookup returns CDR1 DFQATT and CDR2 SNEGSKA (reference sequence). CDR3 length equals 16 residues. The CDR3 spells CSARETGPRYQETQYF. The CDR3 DNA sequence: TGCAGTGCTAGAGAAACAGGTCCCAGATACCAAGAGACCCAGTACTTC.

The rearrangement links TRBV24-1 to TRBJ2-3; D not resolved. CDR1 and CDR2 from the germline V gene are KGHDR and SFDVKD. V dropped 7 bases and J dropped 7 bases, with 14 bases sitting between them. This CDR3 is 13 amino acids long. The CDR3 here is CATSGPSDYTQYF. The CDR3 nucleotides read TGTGCCACCAGCGGGCCCAGTGATTATACGCAGTATTTT.

This chain uses TRBV13 with TRBJ2-2; D gene unclear. Germline loops: CDR1 PRHDT, CDR2 FYEKMQ (reference sequence). The CDR3 extends over 15 amino acids. The V end was cut by 1 base, the J end by 8 bases, with 14 bases between. The chain's CDR3 is CASSLVRAAGGELFF. CDR3 sequence (DNA): TGTGCCAGCAGCTTAGTTCGGGCCGCAGGTGGGGAGCTGTTTTTT.

The chain employs TRBV20-1 and TRBJ2-5, with 7 bases identical to TRBD2. CDR3 length: 14 amino acids. Germline V lookup: CDR1 DFQATT, CDR2 SNEGSKA (reference sequence). V lost 5 bases and J lost 7; bases outside the gene matches: 13. The CDR3 DNA follows: TGCAGTGCTGTACCTTCCGGACTAGTCGGGACCCAGTACTTC. It specifies CSAVPSGLVGTQYF.

V gene TRBV5-1 combines with J gene TRBJ2-2; TRBD1 aligns across 7 bases. CDR1 and CDR2 (germline): SGHRS, YFSETQ. The CDR3 is 15 residues long. V was clipped by 4 bases and J by 3 bases; unmatched bases: 6. The CDR3 protein is CASSQLGQYTGELFF. The CDR3 DNA reads TGCGCCAGCAGCCAACTGGGACAGTACACCGGGGAGCTGTTTTTT.

The chain is built from TRBV15 and TRBJ2-1, with TRBD2 as a possible D gene (5 bases). The V gene lost 3 bases and the J gene lost 7 bases, with 13 bases spanning the gap. This CDR3 has 14 amino acids. Germline V gives CDR1 LNHNV, CDR2 YYDKDF (reference sequence). This CDR3 is CATSRRPTGNEQFF. The CDR3 DNA reads TGTGCCACCAGCAGGAGACCCACGGGAAATGAGCAGTTCTTC. The complete variable domain, with remaining parts taken from reference TRBV15 and TRBJ2-1, reads DAMVIQNPRYQVTQFGKPVTLSCSQTLNHNVMYWYQQKSSQAPKLLFHYYDKDFNNEADTPDNFQSRRPNTSFCFLDIRSPGLGDTAMYLCATSRRPTGNEQFFGPGTRLTVL.

This rearrangement joins TRBV20-1 to TRBJ2-7; TRBD2 aligns across 9 bases. The CDR3 extends over 14 amino acids. V lost 1 base and J lost 4; bases outside the gene matches: 5. Germline values: CDR1 DFQATT, CDR2 SNEGSKA (reference sequence). The CDR3 nucleotides are TGCAGTGCTAGAGTGGCTAGCGGGATGTACGAGCAGTACTTC. Its protein product is CSARVASGMYEQYF.

In this sample, this clonotype turned up a few times. The chain joins TRBV4-1 to TRBJ1-5; no reliable D call. CDR1 is MGHRA, CDR2 YSYEKL, per germline. Trimming left V 1 base short and J 1 base short, with 8 bases between. CDR3 length: 15 amino acids. CDR3 sequence (DNA): TGCGCCAGCAGCCAAGTGACCCGGAGCAATCAGCCCCAGCATTTT. It codes for CASSQVTRSNQPQHF.

The chain joins TRBV7-6 to TRBJ2-3, with D possibly being TRBD2 (5 bases). Germline CDR1 SGHVS, CDR2 FNYEAQ. This CDR3 has 17 residues. Trimming stripped 5 bases from V and 0 bases from J, with 18 bases between. CDR3 DNA: TGTGCCAGCAGCCCCCAGGTGGGGAGACCGAGCACAGATACGCAGTATTTT. This encodes CASSPQVGRPSTDTQYF.

DNA for the CDR3: TGTGCCAGCAGTTACGGACTAGCGGGGCCACTCTCCTACGAGCAGTACTTC. The encoded protein is CASSYGLAGPLSYEQYF. V gene TRBV6-5 combines with J gene TRBJ2-7; TRBD2 agrees at 12 bases. V lost 2 bases and J lost 0; bases outside the gene matches: 5. This CDR3 spans 17 amino acids. Germline CDR1 and CDR2: MNHEY and SVGAGI.

The V call is TRBV5-1, the J call TRBJ2-7; D tentatively reads TRBD1 or TRBD2 (5 bases each). Germline loops: CDR1 SGHRS, CDR2 YFSETQ. This CDR3 contains 15 residues. The ends were cut back, 2 bases at V and 5 bases at J, with 17 bases in the middle. CDR3: CASSLTVRETDEQYF. CDR3 bases: TGCGCCAGCAGCTTAACCGTCAGGGAGACGGACGAGCAGTACTTC.

CDR3 loop: CASRWGSAYEQYF. The CDR3 DNA follows: TGTGCCAGCAGATGGGGGAGCGCCTACGAGCAGTACTTC. The chain joins TRBV14 to TRBJ2-7; D might be TRBD1 or TRBD2, each matching 5 bases. The CDR3 runs to 13 residues. Deletions cut 6 bases from V and 2 bases from J, with 11 bases between. Looked up from germline, CDR1 is SGHDN and CDR2 is FVKESK.

This clonotype has a single count. The CDR3 DNA reads TGTGCCACAACGGGGGCGAGGTTGGGCACTGAAGCTTTCTTT. Residues: CATTGARLGTEAFF. The chain links TRBV15 to TRBJ1-1; a weak D match, TRBD1 (6 bases). The V end lost 9 bases, the J end lost 4 bases, and 18 bases lay between the germline ends. CDR3 size: 14 residues. Germline CDR1 LNHNV, CDR2 YYDKDF (reference sequence).

The rearrangement uses TRBV29-1 and TRBJ2-3; D ambiguous. CDR3 length equals 14 residues. From germline, CDR1 is SQVTM and CDR2 ANQGSEA. Trimming took 4 bases from V and 7 from J, leaving 18 bases between them. The CDR3 DNA sequence: TGCAGCGTTGCCCGGCTTACGCAGGACCATACGCAGTATTTT. It encodes CSVARLTQDHTQYF.